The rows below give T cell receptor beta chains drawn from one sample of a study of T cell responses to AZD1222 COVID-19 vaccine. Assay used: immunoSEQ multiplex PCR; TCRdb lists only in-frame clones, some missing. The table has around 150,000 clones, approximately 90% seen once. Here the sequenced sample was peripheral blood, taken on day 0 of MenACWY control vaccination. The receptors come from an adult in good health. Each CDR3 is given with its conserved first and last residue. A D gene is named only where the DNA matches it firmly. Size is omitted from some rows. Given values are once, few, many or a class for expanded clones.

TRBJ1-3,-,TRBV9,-,CASSVTTPDFLYF,TGTGCCAGCAGCGTCACAACCCCAGATTTTCTATATTTT
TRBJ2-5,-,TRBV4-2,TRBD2,CASSQDQAGASGGTQYF,TGTGCCAGCAGCCAAGATCAAGCGGGGGCATCCGGGGGCACCCAGTACTTC
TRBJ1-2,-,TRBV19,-,CASSPSTVNYGYTF,TGTGCCAGTAGCCCGTCGACGGTTAACTATGGCTACACCTTC
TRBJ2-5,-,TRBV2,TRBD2,CASSASGGQETQYF,TGTGCCAGCAGTGCCAGCGGGGGACAAGAGACCCAGTACTTC
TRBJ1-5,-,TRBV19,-,CASSISNQPQHF,TGTGCCAGTAGTATTAGCAATCAGCCCCAGCATTTT
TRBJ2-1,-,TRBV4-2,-,CASSQDSRAASLNNEQFF,TGTGCCAGCAGCCAAGATTCCAGGGCCGCTTCGCTTAACAATGAGCAGTTCTTC
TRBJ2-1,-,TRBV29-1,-,CSVEGGAEGSYNEQFF,TGCAGCGTTGAAGGGGGCGCGGAGGGATCCTACAATGAGCAGTTCTTC
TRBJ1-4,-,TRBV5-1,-,CASSRGYREEKLFF,TGCGCCAGCAGCCGGGGGTACAGGGAGGAAAAACTGTTTTTT
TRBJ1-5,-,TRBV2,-,CASSEGPKGNQPQHF,TGTGCCAGCAGTGAAGGGCCTAAGGGCAATCAGCCCCAGCATTTT
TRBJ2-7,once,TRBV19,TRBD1,CASRGTGGSYEQYF,TGTGCCAGTAGGGGGACAGGGGGCTCCTACGAGCAGTACTTC
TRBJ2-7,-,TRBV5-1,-,CASSLGHSTYEQYF,TGCGCCAGCAGCTTGGGGCATTCCACGTACGAGCAGTACTTC
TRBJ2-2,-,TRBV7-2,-,CASSSYTGELFF,TGTGCCAGCAGCTCTTACACCGGGGAGCTGTTTTTT
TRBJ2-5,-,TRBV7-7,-,CASSARRRETQYF,TGTGCTAGCAGCGCCCGCAGGAGGGAGACCCAGTACTTC
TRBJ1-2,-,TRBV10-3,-,CAISETTESHGYTF,TGTGCCATCAGTGAGACTACCGAAAGCCATGGCTACACCTTC
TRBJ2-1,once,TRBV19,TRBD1,CASSTTDRGVYNEQFF,TGTGCCAGTAGTACCACAGACAGGGGGGTCTACAATGAGCAGTTCTTC
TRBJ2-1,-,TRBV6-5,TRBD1,CASSYRQGANNEQFF,TGTGCCAGCAGTTACAGACAGGGGGCTAACAATGAGCAGTTCTTC
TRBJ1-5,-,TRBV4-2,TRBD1,CASSQAQQGAWDNQPQHF,TGTGCCAGCAGCCAAGCACAACAGGGGGCTTGGGACAATCAGCCCCAGCATTTT
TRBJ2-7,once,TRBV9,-,CASSVYNTGFEQYF,TGTGCCAGCAGCGTATATAATACAGGTTTCGAGCAGTACTTC
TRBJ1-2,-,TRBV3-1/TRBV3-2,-,CASSQDLRNYGYTF,TGTGCCAGCAGCCAAGATCTACGGAACTATGGCTACACCTTC
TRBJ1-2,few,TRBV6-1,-,CASSVGAGRALGGYTF,TGTGCCAGCAGTGTTGGGGCTGGCAGGGCCCTTGGGGGCTACACCTTC
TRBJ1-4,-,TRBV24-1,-,CATSDPRAATNEKLFF,TGTGCCACCAGTGATCCCCGAGCCGCAACTAATGAAAAACTGTTTTTT
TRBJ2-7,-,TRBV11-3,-,CASSLAVSYEQYF,TGTGCCAGCAGCCTAGCCGTCTCCTACGAGCAGTACTTC
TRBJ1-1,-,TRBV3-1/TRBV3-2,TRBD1,CASSHKGARTEAFF,TGTGCCAGCAGCCATAAGGGGGCCCGCACTGAAGCTTTCTTT
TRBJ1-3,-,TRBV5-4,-,CASSSGGVSGNTIYF,TGTGCCAGCAGCTCCGGGGGCGTTTCTGGAAACACCATATATTTT
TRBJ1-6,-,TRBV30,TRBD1,CAWGDRGVSPLHF,TGTGCCTGGGGTGACAGGGGGGTTTCACCCCTCCACTTT
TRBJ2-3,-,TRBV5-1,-,CASSLAASTDTQYF,TGCGCCAGCAGCTTGGCAGCCTCCACAGATACGCAGTATTTT
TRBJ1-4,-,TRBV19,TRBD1,CASSTGTGVYEKLFF,TGTGCCAGTAGTACCGGGACAGGGGTATATGAAAAACTGTTTTTT